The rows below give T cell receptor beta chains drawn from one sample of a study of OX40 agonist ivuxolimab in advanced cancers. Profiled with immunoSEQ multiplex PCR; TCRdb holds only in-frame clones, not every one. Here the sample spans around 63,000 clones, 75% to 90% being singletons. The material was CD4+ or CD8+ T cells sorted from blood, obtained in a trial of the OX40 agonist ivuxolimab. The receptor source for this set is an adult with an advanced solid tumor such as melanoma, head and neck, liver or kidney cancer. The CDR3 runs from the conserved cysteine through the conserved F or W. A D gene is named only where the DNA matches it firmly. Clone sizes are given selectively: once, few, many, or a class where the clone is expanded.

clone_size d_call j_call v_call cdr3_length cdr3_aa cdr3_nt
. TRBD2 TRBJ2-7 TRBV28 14 CASSLILAGGPMYF TGTGCCAGCAGTTTAATTCTAGCGGGAGGCCCTATGTACTTC
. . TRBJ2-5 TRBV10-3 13 CAISGADQETQYF TGTGCCATCAGCGGGGCCGACCAAGAGACCCAGTACTTC
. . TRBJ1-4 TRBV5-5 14 CASTAVGLGEKLFF TGTGCCAGCACCGCGGTGGGTCTGGGGGAAAAACTGTTTTTT
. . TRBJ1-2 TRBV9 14 CASSVQGANYGYTF TGTGCCAGCAGCGTACAGGGAGCTAACTATGGCTACACCTTC
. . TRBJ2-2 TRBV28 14 CASTRGVDTGELFF TGTGCCAGCACCCGGGGCGTCGACACCGGGGAGCTGTTTTTT
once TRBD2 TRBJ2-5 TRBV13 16 CASSPRLAGYQETQYF TGTGCCAGCAGCCCCCGTCTAGCGGGTTATCAAGAGACCCAGTACTTC
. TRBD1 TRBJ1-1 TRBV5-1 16 CASSSLSTGISTEAFF TGCGCCAGCAGCTCCCTATCGACAGGGATTTCAACTGAAGCTTTCTTT
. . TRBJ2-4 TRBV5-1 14 CASSVLAGGNIQYF TGCGCCAGCAGCGTACTAGCAGGGGGAAACATTCAGTACTTC
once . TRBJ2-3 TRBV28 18 CASSLYLAGSASTDTQYF TGTGCCAGCAGTTTATATTTGGCGGGCAGCGCCAGCACAGATACGCAGTATTTT
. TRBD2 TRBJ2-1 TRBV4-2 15 CASSQVSPPSGEQFF TGTGCCAGCAGCCAAGTCTCTCCCCCTAGCGGCGAGCAGTTCTTC
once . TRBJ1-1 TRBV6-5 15 CASSYSGKRNTEAFF TGTGCCAGCAGTTACTCAGGCAAGAGGAACACTGAAGCTTTCTTT
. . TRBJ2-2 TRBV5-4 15 CASSSGGQYTGELFF TGTGCCAGCAGCTCCGGGGGGCAGTACACCGGGGAGCTGTTTTTT
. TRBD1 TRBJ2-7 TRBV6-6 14 CASTWDIRGREQYF TGTGCCTCGACTTGGGACATCAGGGGGCGAGAGCAGTACTTC
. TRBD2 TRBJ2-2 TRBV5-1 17 CASSLFTGGANTGELFF TGCGCCAGCAGCTTGTTCACTGGGGGGGCGAACACCGGGGAGCTGTTTTTT
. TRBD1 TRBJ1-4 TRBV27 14 CASSSWTGGEKLFF TGTGCCAGCAGTTCCTGGACAGGTGGTGAAAAACTGTTTTTT
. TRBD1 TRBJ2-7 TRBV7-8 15 CASSVRTGVSYGQYF TGTGCCAGCAGCGTCCGGACAGGGGTATCCTACGGGCAGTACTTC
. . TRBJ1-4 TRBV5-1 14 CASSVQGSDEKLFF TGCGCCAGCAGCGTGCAGGGTTCGGACGAAAAACTGTTTTTT
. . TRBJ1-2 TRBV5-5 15 CASSSTPGTVYGYTF TGTGCCAGCAGCTCCACACCCGGGACTGTCTATGGCTACACCTTC
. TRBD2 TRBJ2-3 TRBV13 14 CASSLRGGGDTQYF TGTGCCAGCAGCTTGCGGGGGGGCGGAGATACGCAGTATTTT
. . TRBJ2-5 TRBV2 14 CASSQGAVQETQYF TGTGCCAGCAGCCAGGGTGCTGTTCAAGAGACCCAGTACTTC
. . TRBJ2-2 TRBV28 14 CASSLYFGTGELFF TGTGCCAGCAGTTTATACTTCGGGACCGGGGAGCTGTTTTTT
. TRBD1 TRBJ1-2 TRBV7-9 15 CASSTWTGSNYGYTF TGTGCCAGCAGCACCTGGACAGGTTCTAACTATGGCTACACCTTC
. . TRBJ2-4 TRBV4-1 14 CASSQVVAGARPDF TGCGCCAGCAGCCAAGTAGTGGCCGGGGCCAGACCCGACTTC
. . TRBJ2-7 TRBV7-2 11 CASSASYEQYF TGTGCCAGCAGCGCTTCCTACGAGCAGTACTTC
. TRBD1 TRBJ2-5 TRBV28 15 CASSSGTGGQETQYF TGTGCCAGCAGTTCGGGGACAGGGGGCCAAGAGACCCAGTACTTC
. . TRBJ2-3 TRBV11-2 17 CASSLMVLLPNPDTQYF TGTGCCAGCAGCTTAATGGTTTTATTACCCAACCCAGATACGCAGTATTTT
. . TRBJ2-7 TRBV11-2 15 CASSPSGDRSYEQYF TGTGCCAGCAGCCCCAGCGGGGACAGAAGCTACGAGCAGTACTTC
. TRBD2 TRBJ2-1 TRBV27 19 CASSLSIPGLAIRRNEQFF TGTGCCAGCAGTTTATCGATCCCGGGACTAGCGATCAGACGGAATGAGCAGTTCTTC
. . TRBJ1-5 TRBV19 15 CASSIVAHSNQPQHF TGTGCCAGTAGTATAGTTGCCCATAGCAATCAGCCCCAGCATTTT
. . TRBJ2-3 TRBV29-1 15 CSAAARDLTTDTQYF TGCAGCGCAGCCGCCCGGGACTTAACCACAGATACGCAGTATTTT
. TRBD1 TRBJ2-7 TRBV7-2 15 CASSLVQGDPYEQYF TGTGCCAGCAGCTTAGTACAGGGGGATCCCTACGAGCAGTACTTC
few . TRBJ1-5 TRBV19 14 CASSIRDRNQPQHF TGTGCCAGTAGTATCAGGGACCGCAATCAGCCCCAGCATTTT
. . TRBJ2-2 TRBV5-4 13 CASSLVGTGELFF TGTGCCAGCAGCTTAGTCGGGACCGGGGAGCTGTTTTTT
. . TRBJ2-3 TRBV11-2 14 CATTGIEITDTQYF TGTGCCACAACAGGGATAGAGATCACAGATACGCAGTATTTT
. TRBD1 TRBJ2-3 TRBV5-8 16 CASSPRTGGGTDTQYF TGTGCCAGCAGCCCCCGGACAGGGGGGGGCACAGATACGCAGTATTTT
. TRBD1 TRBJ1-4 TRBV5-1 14 CASGDRGLSEKLFF TGCGCCAGCGGGGACAGGGGGCTAAGTGAAAAACTGTTTTTT
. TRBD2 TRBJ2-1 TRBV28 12 CASSFSGREQFF TGTGCCAGCAGTTTTAGCGGGAGGGAGCAGTTCTTC
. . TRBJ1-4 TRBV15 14 CATSRSSTNEKLFF TGTGCCACCAGCAGAAGTTCAACTAATGAAAAACTGTTTTTT
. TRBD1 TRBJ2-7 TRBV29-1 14 CSGGPGTGGGEQYF TGCAGCGGGGGGCCCGGGACAGGGGGAGGCGAGCAGTACTTC
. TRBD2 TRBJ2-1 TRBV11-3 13 CASSNGLEAEQFF TGTGCCAGCAGCAACGGACTAGAGGCGGAGCAGTTCTTC
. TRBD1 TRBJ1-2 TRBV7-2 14 CASSRKTGGYGYTF TGTGCCAGCAGCCGGAAGACAGGGGGCTATGGCTACACCTTC
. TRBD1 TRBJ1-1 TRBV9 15 CASSGRGTANTEAFF TGTGCCAGCAGCGGTCGGGGGACAGCGAACACTGAAGCTTTCTTT
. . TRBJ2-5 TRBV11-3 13 CASSTGFQETQYF TGTGCCAGCAGCACGGGTTTTCAAGAGACCCAGTACTTC
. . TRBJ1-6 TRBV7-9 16 CASSLAGGLQNSPLHF TGTGCCAGCAGCTTAGCAGGGGGACTGCAAAATTCACCCCTCCACTTT
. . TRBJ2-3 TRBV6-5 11 CASSYPPAQYF TGTGCCAGCAGTTACCCCCCGGCGCAGTATTTT
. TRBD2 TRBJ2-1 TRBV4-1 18 CASSQGGLAGGPVYEQFF TGCGCCAGCAGCCAAGGGGGGCTAGCGGGAGGGCCGGTCTATGAGCAGTTCTTC
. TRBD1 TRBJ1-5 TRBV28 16 CASSLGGGGLNWPQHF TGTGCCAGCAGTTTAGGGGGAGGGGGCCTAAATTGGCCCCAGCATTTT
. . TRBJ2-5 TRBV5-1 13 CASSLVGEETQYF TGCGCCAGCAGCTTGGTGGGGGAAGAGACCCAGTACTTC
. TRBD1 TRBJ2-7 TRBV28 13 CASSLLDRGEQYF TGTGCCAGCAGTCTTTTGGACAGGGGCGAGCAGTACTTC
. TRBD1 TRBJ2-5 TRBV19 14 CASSTLGTAETQYF TGTGCCAGTAGTACTCTCGGGACAGCGGAGACCCAGTACTTC
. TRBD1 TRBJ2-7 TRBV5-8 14 CASSRTGSSYEQYF TGTGCCAGCAGCAGGACAGGGAGCTCCTACGAGCAGTACTTC
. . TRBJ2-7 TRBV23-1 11 CASSQTLEQYF TGCGCCAGCAGTCAGACCCTCGAGCAGTACTTC
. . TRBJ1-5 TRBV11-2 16 CASSLGRLGTNQPQHF TGTGCCAGCAGCTTAGGGCGATTAGGGACGAATCAGCCCCAGCATTTT
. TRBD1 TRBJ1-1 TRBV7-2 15 CASSLVGQGEGEAFF TGTGCCAGCAGCTTAGTGGGGCAGGGGGAGGGTGAAGCTTTCTTT
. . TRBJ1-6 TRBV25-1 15 CASRGVGNLNSPLHF TGTGCCAGCAGGGGGGTAGGAAACTTGAATTCACCCCTCCACTTT
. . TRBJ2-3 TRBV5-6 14 CASSLEPESDTQYF TGTGCCAGCAGCTTGGAGCCGGAGTCAGATACGCAGTATTTT